These T cell receptor beta chains were read from a single sample in a study of response to subunit inactivated influenza vaccine. TCRdb redid the calling of the RT-PCR reads with MiXCR, one entry per CDR3 protein. In the table there are approximately 500,000 distinct CDR3 sequences, around 25% of which are singletons. These same records also appear under a second study, on T cells expressing NK-cell markers.

Sequences were derived from CD4+ T cells sorted from PBMCs, sampled approximately 13 days after vaccination. The source is a man aged 50 or older who received an inactivated influenza vaccine. CDR3s include the opening cysteine and the closing phenylalanine or tryptophan. A D gene is named only where the DNA matches it firmly. Clone size appears in some rows only: once, few, many, or a class for an expanded clone.

j_call: TRBJ2-7; v_call: TRBV7-2; clone_size: -; d_call: TRBD1; cdr3_aa: CASREAGDRVAYEQYF; cdr3_nt: TGTGCCAGCAGAGAAGCAGGGGACAGGGTTGCCTACGAGCAGTACTTC
j_call: TRBJ2-2; v_call: TRBV5-5; clone_size: few; d_call: -; cdr3_aa: CASSLTRETGELFF; cdr3_nt: TGTGCCAGCAGCTTGACCAGGGAGACCGGGGAGCTGTTTTTT
j_call: TRBJ1-2; v_call: TRBV12-3/TRBV12-4; clone_size: -; d_call: -; cdr3_aa: CASTETTNYGYTF; cdr3_nt: TGTGCCAGCACAGAAACGACTAACTATGGCTACACCTTC
j_call: TRBJ2-7; v_call: TRBV6-1; clone_size: many; d_call: TRBD1; cdr3_aa: CASMGTGGSYEQYF; cdr3_nt: TGTGCCAGCATGGGGACAGGGGGATCCTACGAGCAGTACTTC
j_call: TRBJ2-1; v_call: TRBV10-3; clone_size: -; d_call: -; cdr3_aa: CAISDTVREPVQFF; cdr3_nt: TGTGCCATCAGTGACACCGTTCGGGAGCCGGTGCAGTTCTTC
j_call: TRBJ2-5; v_call: TRBV6-1; clone_size: few; d_call: -; cdr3_aa: CASRKALGQLQETQYF; cdr3_nt: TGTGCCAGCAGGAAAGCACTCGGACAGCTCCAAGAGACCCAGTACTTC
j_call: TRBJ1-5; v_call: TRBV4-2; clone_size: many; d_call: TRBD1; cdr3_aa: CASSPETGPKQPQHF; cdr3_nt: TGTGCCAGCAGCCCAGAGACAGGGCCCAAGCAGCCCCAGCATTTT
j_call: TRBJ2-5; v_call: TRBV24-1; clone_size: -; d_call: -; cdr3_aa: CATSEFWEETQYF; cdr3_nt: TGTGCCACCAGTGAATTCTGGGAAGAGACCCAGTACTTC
j_call: TRBJ2-2; v_call: TRBV6-1; clone_size: -; d_call: TRBD1; cdr3_aa: CASRQDRGDTGELFF; cdr3_nt: TGTGCCAGCAGGCAAGACAGGGGGGACACCGGGGAGCTGTTTTTT
j_call: TRBJ1-2; v_call: TRBV28; clone_size: -; d_call: TRBD1; cdr3_aa: CASSLGTGTGVYGYTF; cdr3_nt: TGTGCCAGCAGTTTAGGTACCGGGACAGGGGTTTATGGCTACACCTTC
j_call: TRBJ2-3; v_call: TRBV9; clone_size: -; d_call: TRBD2; cdr3_aa: CASRAGVNTDTQYF; cdr3_nt: TGTGCCAGCAGGGCGGGGGTGAACACAGATACGCAGTATTTT
j_call: TRBJ2-6; v_call: TRBV5-6; clone_size: few; d_call: TRBD2; cdr3_aa: CASRTGGTGANVLTF; cdr3_nt: TGTGCCAGCAGGACGGGAGGCACTGGGGCCAACGTCCTGACTTTC
j_call: TRBJ2-7; v_call: TRBV3-1; clone_size: -; d_call: TRBD2; cdr3_aa: CASSQDRGGAGEQYF; cdr3_nt: TGTGCCAGCAGCCAAGACCGCGGGGGGGCCGGCGAGCAGTACTTC
j_call: TRBJ1-4; v_call: TRBV29-1; clone_size: -; d_call: -; cdr3_aa: CSAYRDEKLFF; cdr3_nt: TGCAGCGCCTACAGGGATGAAAAACTGTTTTTT
j_call: TRBJ2-6; v_call: TRBV5-1; clone_size: many; d_call: TRBD2; cdr3_aa: CASSQRLAGASGANVLTF; cdr3_nt: TGCGCCAGCAGCCAAAGACTAGCGGGGGCGTCTGGGGCCAACGTCCTGACTTTC
j_call: TRBJ1-2; v_call: TRBV28; clone_size: many; d_call: -; cdr3_aa: CASSFGGNYGYTF; cdr3_nt: TGTGCCAGCAGTTTCGGTGGAAACTATGGCTACACCTTC
j_call: TRBJ2-7; v_call: TRBV7-6; clone_size: few; d_call: TRBD1; cdr3_aa: CASSLAPGQRKVYTYEQYF; cdr3_nt: TGTGCCAGCAGCTTAGCCCCGGGACAGAGAAAGGTTTATACCTACGAGCAGTACTTC
j_call: TRBJ1-5; v_call: TRBV15; clone_size: -; d_call: -; cdr3_aa: CATSLTKDQPQHF; cdr3_nt: TGTGCCACCAGCCTCACTAAGGATCAGCCCCAGCATTTT
j_call: TRBJ2-5; v_call: TRBV5-5; clone_size: -; d_call: TRBD1; cdr3_aa: CASSSGQRFQETQYF; cdr3_nt: TGTGCCAGCAGCTCGGGACAGCGCTTCCAAGAGACCCAGTACTTC
j_call: TRBJ2-2; v_call: TRBV7-9; clone_size: few; d_call: -; cdr3_aa: CASNTGTGNTGELFF; cdr3_nt: TGTGCCAGCAACACCGGGACGGGGAACACCGGGGAGCTGTTTTTT
j_call: TRBJ2-7; v_call: TRBV2; clone_size: -; d_call: -; cdr3_aa: CASSYSHGPSYEQYF; cdr3_nt: TGTGCCAGCAGTTACTCGCACGGACCGAGCTACGAGCAGTACTTC
j_call: TRBJ2-1; v_call: TRBV28; clone_size: -; d_call: -; cdr3_aa: CASSTLGPAETGEQFF; cdr3_nt: TGTGCCAGCAGTACCTTGGGCCCAGCGGAGACCGGTGAGCAGTTCTTC
j_call: TRBJ2-3; v_call: TRBV29-1; clone_size: -; d_call: -; cdr3_aa: CSSKWGTSADTQYF; cdr3_nt: TGCAGCTCGAAGTGGGGGACCTCAGCCGATACGCAGTATTTT
j_call: TRBJ2-4; v_call: TRBV10-3; clone_size: many; d_call: -; cdr3_aa: CAISESGQNIQYF; cdr3_nt: TGTGCCATCAGTGAGTCGGGACAAAACATTCAGTACTTC
j_call: TRBJ2-5; v_call: TRBV7-2; clone_size: -; d_call: -; cdr3_aa: CASSLKQGIATQYF; cdr3_nt: TGTGCCAGCAGCTTAAAACAGGGCATCGCGACCCAGTACTTC
j_call: TRBJ2-7; v_call: TRBV5-5; clone_size: few; d_call: TRBD1; cdr3_aa: CASSLGDRSRMAYEQYF; cdr3_nt: TGTGCCAGCAGCTTGGGGGACAGGTCGAGGATGGCCTACGAGCAGTACTTC
j_call: TRBJ2-7; v_call: TRBV5-1; clone_size: -; d_call: TRBD1; cdr3_aa: CASSQKTGGYEQYF; cdr3_nt: TGCGCCAGCAGCCAGAAGACAGGGGGCTACGAGCAGTACTTC
j_call: TRBJ2-1; v_call: TRBV4-3; clone_size: -; d_call: TRBD2; cdr3_aa: CASSPGGGAGLISYNEQFF; cdr3_nt: TGCGCCAGCAGCCCTGGGGGTGGAGCGGGACTTATCTCCTACAATGAGCAGTTCTTC
j_call: TRBJ2-7; v_call: TRBV28; clone_size: -; d_call: TRBD1; cdr3_aa: CASERQGTYEQYF; cdr3_nt: TGTGCCAGCGAGCGACAGGGAACCTACGAGCAGTACTTC
j_call: TRBJ2-7; v_call: TRBV7-2; clone_size: few; d_call: -; cdr3_aa: CASSLAQVDYEQYF; cdr3_nt: TGTGCCAGCAGCTTAGCACAGGTTGACTACGAGCAGTACTTC
j_call: TRBJ2-1; v_call: TRBV20-1; clone_size: -; d_call: -; cdr3_aa: CSARDLSGPRDEQFF; cdr3_nt: TGCAGTGCTAGAGATCTGTCTGGTCCTAGGGATGAGCAGTTCTTC
j_call: TRBJ2-1; v_call: TRBV4-1; clone_size: -; d_call: TRBD2; cdr3_aa: CASSQDPGGVAGANEQFF; cdr3_nt: TGCGCCAGCAGCCAAGATCCGGGGGGGGTTGCGGGAGCCAATGAGCAGTTCTTC
j_call: TRBJ2-3; v_call: TRBV7-9; clone_size: -; d_call: TRBD2; cdr3_aa: CASSYTTSNTDTQYF; cdr3_nt: TGTGCCAGCAGCTATACGACTAGCAACACAGATACGCAGTATTTT
j_call: TRBJ2-5; v_call: TRBV11-1; clone_size: once; d_call: TRBD2; cdr3_aa: CASSFRRGLAPEQQETQYF; cdr3_nt: TGTGCCAGCAGCTTTAGGCGGGGACTAGCCCCCGAACAACAAGAGACCCAGTACTTC
j_call: TRBJ1-1; v_call: TRBV28; clone_size: -; d_call: -; cdr3_aa: CASSSLGTTGNTEAFF; cdr3_nt: TGTGCCAGCAGTTCCTTGGGGACCACAGGGAACACTGAAGCTTTCTTT
j_call: TRBJ1-5; v_call: TRBV15; clone_size: -; d_call: TRBD1; cdr3_aa: CATSKDRGSNQPQHF; cdr3_nt: TGTGCCACCAGCAAAGACAGGGGGAGCAATCAGCCCCAGCATTTT
j_call: TRBJ1-2; v_call: TRBV5-1; clone_size: -; d_call: -; cdr3_aa: CASQKGEEGYTF; cdr3_nt: TGCGCCAGCCAAAAAGGGGAGGAAGGCTACACCTTC
j_call: TRBJ1-6; v_call: TRBV5-1; clone_size: -; d_call: -; cdr3_aa: CASSLPNKNSPLHF; cdr3_nt: TGCGCCAGCAGCTTGCCGAACAAAAATTCACCCCTCCACTTT
j_call: TRBJ2-5; v_call: TRBV5-6; clone_size: many; d_call: -; cdr3_aa: CASGLRGRETQYF; cdr3_nt: TGTGCCAGCGGACTCCGGGGTAGGGAGACCCAGTACTTC
j_call: TRBJ2-2; v_call: TRBV11-2; clone_size: -; d_call: -; cdr3_aa: CASSSPRSWRPNTGELFF; cdr3_nt: TGTGCCAGCAGCTCCCCTCGTTCCTGGCGTCCGAACACCGGGGAGCTGTTTTTT
j_call: TRBJ2-1; v_call: TRBV20-1; clone_size: many; d_call: -; cdr3_aa: CSARGQLREQFF; cdr3_nt: TGCAGTGCAAGGGGACAATTGAGGGAGCAGTTCTTC
j_call: TRBJ2-1; v_call: TRBV10-3; clone_size: -; d_call: TRBD1; cdr3_aa: CATTRDRVLNEQFF; cdr3_nt: TGTGCCACCACCAGGGACAGGGTTCTCAATGAGCAGTTCTTC
j_call: TRBJ1-1; v_call: TRBV5-1; clone_size: -; d_call: TRBD1; cdr3_aa: CASSIGQANTEAFF; cdr3_nt: TGCGCCAGCAGCATCGGACAGGCGAACACTGAAGCTTTCTTT
j_call: TRBJ1-2; v_call: TRBV5-5; clone_size: -; d_call: TRBD1; cdr3_aa: CASSSGQGAKGYTF; cdr3_nt: TGTGCCAGCAGCTCGGGACAGGGGGCCAAAGGCTACACCTTC
j_call: TRBJ2-4; v_call: TRBV5-1; clone_size: many; d_call: -; cdr3_aa: CASSLISGDIQYF; cdr3_nt: TGCGCCAGCAGCTTGATTTCAGGGGACATTCAGTACTTC
j_call: TRBJ1-2; v_call: TRBV3-1; clone_size: -; d_call: -; cdr3_aa: CASSQDGWGASYGYTF; cdr3_nt: TGTGCCAGCAGCCAAGATGGGTGGGGTGCCTCATATGGCTACACCTTC
j_call: TRBJ2-2; v_call: TRBV5-1; clone_size: -; d_call: -; cdr3_aa: CASRGDISNTGELFF; cdr3_nt: TGCGCCAGCAGGGGGGACATTTCGAACACCGGGGAGCTGTTTTTT
j_call: TRBJ2-7; v_call: TRBV20-1; clone_size: many; d_call: -; cdr3_aa: CSARVRLAYEQYF; cdr3_nt: TGCAGTGCTAGGGTTAGACTAGCCTACGAGCAGTACTTC
j_call: TRBJ2-1; v_call: TRBV12-5; clone_size: -; d_call: -; cdr3_aa: CASGLEGKQFF; cdr3_nt: TGTGCTAGTGGACTAGAGGGGAAGCAGTTCTTC
j_call: TRBJ2-5; v_call: TRBV24-1; clone_size: -; d_call: -; cdr3_aa: CATSDPGGAGETQYF; cdr3_nt: TGTGCCACCAGTGACCCTGGAGGAGCAGGGGAGACCCAGTACTTC
j_call: TRBJ1-2; v_call: TRBV7-2; clone_size: -; d_call: TRBD1; cdr3_aa: CASSLGQGNGYTF; cdr3_nt: TGTGCCAGCAGCCTGGGACAGGGTAATGGCTACACCTTC
j_call: TRBJ2-1; v_call: TRBV5-4; clone_size: -; d_call: -; cdr3_aa: CASSLALFNEQFF; cdr3_nt: TGTGCCAGCAGTTTGGCTCTTTTCAATGAGCAGTTCTTC
j_call: TRBJ2-3; v_call: TRBV9; clone_size: -; d_call: -; cdr3_aa: CASSPGPPTLSTDTQYF; cdr3_nt: TGTGCCAGCAGCCCGGGACCCCCCACTCTAAGCACAGATACGCAGTATTTT
j_call: TRBJ2-1; v_call: TRBV28; clone_size: -; d_call: TRBD2; cdr3_aa: CASAGLAKYNEQFF; cdr3_nt: TGTGCCAGCGCGGGACTAGCGAAATACAATGAGCAGTTCTTC
j_call: TRBJ2-2; v_call: TRBV7-2; clone_size: few; d_call: TRBD2; cdr3_aa: CASSLVRGGTGELFF; cdr3_nt: TGTGCCAGCAGCTTGGTCCGGGGGGGCACCGGGGAGCTGTTTTTT
j_call: TRBJ2-5; v_call: TRBV12-3/TRBV12-4; clone_size: -; d_call: -; cdr3_aa: CASSFMASPAGETQYF; cdr3_nt: TGTGCCAGCAGTTTTATGGCTTCTCCCGCGGGGGAGACCCAGTACTTC
j_call: TRBJ2-7; v_call: TRBV19; clone_size: few; d_call: TRBD2; cdr3_aa: CASSIGGGAMYF; cdr3_nt: TGTGCCAGTAGTATTGGCGGGGGAGCCATGTACTTC